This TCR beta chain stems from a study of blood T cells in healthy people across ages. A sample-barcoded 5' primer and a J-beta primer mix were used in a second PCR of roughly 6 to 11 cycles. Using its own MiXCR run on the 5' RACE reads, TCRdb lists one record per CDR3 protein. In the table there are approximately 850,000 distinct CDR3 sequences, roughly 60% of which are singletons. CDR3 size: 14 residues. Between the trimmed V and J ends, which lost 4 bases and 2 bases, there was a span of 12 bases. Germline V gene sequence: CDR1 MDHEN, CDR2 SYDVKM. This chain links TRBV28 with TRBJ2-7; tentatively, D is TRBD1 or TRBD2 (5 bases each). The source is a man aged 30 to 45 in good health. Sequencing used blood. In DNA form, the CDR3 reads TGTGCCAGCAGTTGGGACCTTACCACCTACGAGCAGTACTTC. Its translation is CASSWDLTTYEQYF. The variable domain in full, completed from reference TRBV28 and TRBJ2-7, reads DVKVTQSSRYLVKRTGEKVFLECVQDMDHENMFWYRQDPGLGLRLIYFSYDVKMKEKGDIPEGYSVSREKKERFSLILESASTNQTSMYLCASSWDLTTYEQYFGPGTRLTVT.